This T cell receptor beta chain was retrieved from a study of vaccination and CD4 T cells after COVID-19. The V gene's germline CDR1 is MDHEN and CDR2 SYDVKM. The CDR3 has 14 amino acids. V lost 3 bases to trimming and J lost 0 bases, with 6 bases between them. Sequencing of DNA taken from cultured CD4+ T cells relied on the Oncomine TCR Beta short-read assay. TCRdb used MiXCR to reprocess the PCR reads, holding one entry per CDR3 protein. The sample lists fewer than 20,000 distinct CDR3 sequences; 40% to 60% were seen once. The treatment is: roughly 10-day PBMC culture with coronavirus spike peptide pools or control peptides (ViraFEST assay). Before TCRs were sequenced, ViraFEST expanded antigen-specific T cells with peptide pools. Every positive PCR date fell between March and December 2020, earlier than the US Alpha, Beta and Delta variants. On this clonotype itself: The antigen remains unidentified.

The sequence was obtained from a human donor who had recovered from COVID-19. Source: CD4+ T cells from blood, cultured in vitro, taken before SARS-CoV-2 vaccination. The chain links TRBV28 to TRBJ1-5; D gene ambiguous. The CDR3 nucleotides read TGTGCCAGCAGTTTCTCGTATAGCAATCAGCCCCAGCATTTT. It is translated as CASSFSYSNQPQHF.